These T cell receptor beta chains were read from a single sample in a study of OX40 agonist ivuxolimab in advanced cancers. Some clones are missing from TCRdb's copy, which holds only in-frame ones; the method was immunoSEQ multiplex PCR. The sample carries 100,000 or so clones, around 84% recorded once. The sequencing used CD4+ or CD8+ T cells sorted from blood, collected in a trial of the OX40 agonist ivuxolimab. Receptor source: an adult with an advanced solid tumor such as melanoma, head and neck, liver or kidney cancer. CDR3s include the opening cysteine and the closing phenylalanine or tryptophan. The order of the fields is clone size, V gene, J gene, D gene, CDR3 protein, CDR3 DNA. D genes are given only for firm matches. The size entry is marked missing in some rows and otherwise reads once, few, many or a size class.

size: .
V: TRBV7-2
J: TRBJ2-7
D: .
CDR3: CASSSTRSTYEQYF
DNA: TGTGCCAGCAGCTCAACCCGGAGCACCTACGAGCAGTACTTC

size: .
V: TRBV5-1
J: TRBJ1-1
D: TRBD1
CDR3: CASSSDRMNTEAFF
DNA: TGCGCCAGCAGCTCGGACAGGATGAACACTGAAGCTTTCTTT

size: .
V: TRBV7-2
J: TRBJ1-2
D: .
CDR3: CASSLASYGYTF
DNA: TGTGCCAGCAGCTTAGCAAGCTATGGCTACACCTTC

size: .
V: TRBV28
J: TRBJ2-4
D: .
CDR3: CASSFGARDIQYF
DNA: TGTGCCAGCAGTTTTGGGGCTCGGGACATTCAGTACTTC

size: .
V: TRBV7-6
J: TRBJ2-3
D: TRBD2
CDR3: CASSSLGGRDGNTQYF
DNA: TGTGCCAGCAGCTCTCTCGGCGGGAGGGATGGGAATACGCAGTATTTT

size: once
V: TRBV6-5
J: TRBJ1-4
D: .
CDR3: CASSQFWGAGEKLFF
DNA: TGTGCCAGCAGTCAATTTTGGGGGGCGGGTGAAAAACTGTTTTTT

size: few
V: TRBV19
J: TRBJ2-1
D: .
CDR3: CASSLALQFPRGYNEQFF
DNA: TGTGCCAGTAGTTTGGCATTGCAGTTCCCAAGGGGTTACAATGAGCAGTTCTTC

size: .
V: TRBV18
J: TRBJ2-7
D: .
CDR3: CASSQGQGLSSYEQYF
DNA: TGTGCCAGCTCACAAGGGCAGGGGCTCTCCTCCTACGAGCAGTACTTC

size: .
V: TRBV30
J: TRBJ1-2
D: .
CDR3: CAWSVQWGGVSGYTF
DNA: TGTGCCTGGAGTGTACAGTGGGGTGGAGTTTCGGGCTACACCTTC

size: .
V: TRBV9
J: TRBJ2-1
D: .
CDR3: CASSLTGAPYNEQFF
DNA: TGTGCCAGCAGCTTAACGGGGGCCCCCTACAATGAGCAGTTCTTC

size: once
V: TRBV11-2
J: TRBJ1-1
D: .
CDR3: CASSPRTAERPEAFF
DNA: TGTGCCAGCAGCCCACGGACAGCCGAGAGGCCTGAAGCTTTCTTT

size: .
V: TRBV5-1
J: TRBJ1-1
D: .
CDR3: CASNGQENTEAFF
DNA: TGCGCCAGCAATGGACAAGAGAACACTGAAGCTTTCTTT

size: few
V: TRBV6-1
J: TRBJ1-1
D: .
CDR3: CASSSSGATEAFF
DNA: TGTGCCAGCAGTTCCTCAGGGGCGACTGAAGCTTTCTTT

size: .
V: TRBV7-9
J: TRBJ1-5
D: .
CDR3: CASSSWDQPQHF
DNA: TGTGCCAGCAGCTCATGGGATCAGCCCCAGCATTTT

size: .
V: TRBV5-1
J: TRBJ2-7
D: TRBD1
CDR3: CASSLEAGGSYEQYF
DNA: TGCGCCAGCAGCTTGGAGGCAGGGGGCTCCTACGAGCAGTACTTC

size: .
V: TRBV28
J: TRBJ2-2
D: TRBD1
CDR3: CASRLPSTGANTGELFF
DNA: TGTGCCAGCAGACTACCCTCGACAGGGGCGAACACCGGGGAGCTGTTTTTT

size: .
V: TRBV30
J: TRBJ1-2
D: TRBD1
CDR3: CAWMTGLGYTF
DNA: TGTGCCTGGATGACAGGGTTGGGCTACACCTTC

size: .
V: TRBV6-4
J: TRBJ2-7
D: TRBD2
CDR3: CASSAKEGLAGVRAYEQYF
DNA: TGTGCCAGCAGTGCAAAAGAGGGACTAGCGGGAGTTCGGGCCTACGAGCAGTACTTC

size: .
V: TRBV21-1
J: TRBJ2-2
D: .
CDR3: CASSKAERNTGELFF
DNA: TGTGCCAGCAGCAAAGCTGAGCGGAACACCGGGGAGCTGTTTTTT

size: .
V: TRBV18
J: TRBJ1-4
D: .
CDR3: CASSAGQTNEKLFF
DNA: TGTGCCAGCTCAGCCGGGCAGACTAATGAAAAACTGTTTTTT

size: .
V: TRBV28
J: TRBJ1-5
D: TRBD1
CDR3: CASSPGGHSNQPQHF
DNA: TGTGCCAGCAGTCCAGGGGGCCATAGCAATCAGCCCCAGCATTTT

size: .
V: TRBV11-2
J: TRBJ1-3
D: TRBD1
CDR3: CASSFPRGRGNTIYF
DNA: TGTGCCAGCAGCTTTCCCAGGGGGCGGGGAAACACCATATATTTT

size: few
V: TRBV27
J: TRBJ2-7
D: TRBD2
CDR3: CASRLGLAGGRTYEQYF
DNA: TGTGCCAGCAGACTTGGACTAGCGGGAGGGCGAACCTACGAGCAGTACTTC